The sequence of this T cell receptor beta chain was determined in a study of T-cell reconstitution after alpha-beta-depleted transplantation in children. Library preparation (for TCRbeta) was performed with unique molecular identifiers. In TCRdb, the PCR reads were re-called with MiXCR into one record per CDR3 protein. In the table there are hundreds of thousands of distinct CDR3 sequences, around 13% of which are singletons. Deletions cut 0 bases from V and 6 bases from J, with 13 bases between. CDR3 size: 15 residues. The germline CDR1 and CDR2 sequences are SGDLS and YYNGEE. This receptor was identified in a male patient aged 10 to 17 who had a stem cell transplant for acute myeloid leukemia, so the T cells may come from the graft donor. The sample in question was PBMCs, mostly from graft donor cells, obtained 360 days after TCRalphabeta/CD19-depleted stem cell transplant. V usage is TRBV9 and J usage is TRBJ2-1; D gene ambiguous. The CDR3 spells CASSVGFLLANEQFF. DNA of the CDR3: TGTGCCAGCAGCGTAGGGTTTCTATTGGCCAATGAGCAGTTCTTC.